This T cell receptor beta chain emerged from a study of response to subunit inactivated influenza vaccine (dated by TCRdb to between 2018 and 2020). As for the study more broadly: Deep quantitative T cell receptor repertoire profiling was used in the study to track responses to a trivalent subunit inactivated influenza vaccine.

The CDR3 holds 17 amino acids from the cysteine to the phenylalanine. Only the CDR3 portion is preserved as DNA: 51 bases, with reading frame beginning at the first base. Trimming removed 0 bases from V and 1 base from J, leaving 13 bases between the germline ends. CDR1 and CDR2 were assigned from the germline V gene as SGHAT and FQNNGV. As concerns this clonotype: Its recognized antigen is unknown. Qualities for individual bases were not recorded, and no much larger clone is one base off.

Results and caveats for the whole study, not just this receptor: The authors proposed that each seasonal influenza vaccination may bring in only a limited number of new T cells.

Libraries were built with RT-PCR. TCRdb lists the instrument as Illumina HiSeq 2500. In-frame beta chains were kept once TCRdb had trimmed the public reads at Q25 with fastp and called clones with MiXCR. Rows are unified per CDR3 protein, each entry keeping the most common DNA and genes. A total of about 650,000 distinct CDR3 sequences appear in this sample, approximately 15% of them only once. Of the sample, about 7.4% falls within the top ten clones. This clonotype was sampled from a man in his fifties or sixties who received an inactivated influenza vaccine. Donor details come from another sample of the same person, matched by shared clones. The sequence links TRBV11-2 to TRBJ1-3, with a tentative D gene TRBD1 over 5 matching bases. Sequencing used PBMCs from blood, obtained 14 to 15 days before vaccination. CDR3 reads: CASSLDSLAGSGNTIYF. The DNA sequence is TGTGCCAGCAGCTTAGATTCCCTAGCAGGGTCTGGAAACACCATATATTTT.